The following is a T cell receptor (beta chain) sequence with its context. Its antigen remains unidentified. Germline CDR1 LGHNT, CDR2 FRNRAP. Deletions cut 0 bases from V and 4 bases from J, with 7 bases between. This CDR3 is built from 14 residues. TCRdb keeps only in-frame clones here, not all; method: immunoSEQ multiplex PCR. The table lists 25,000 to 30,000 clones, over 60% of them singletons, with approximately 20% in the top ten. Unexposed donor CD4+ T cells date from about 2010-2019, before the COVID-19 pandemic. Isolation of CD4+ T cells took place after roughly nine days in culture. Testing used SARS-CoV-2 S/N and four cold-coronavirus spikes on unexposed-donor CD4+ T cells, cells permitting. The data were taken from a study of CD4 T cells in relation to SARS-CoV-2 and coronaviruses. Study details: Negative control cultures got HIV-1 Nef peptides or no peptide. The restricting HLA molecule for shared crossreactive spike epitopes was mapped. Study findings and constraints: In roughly 61% of donors, memory CD4+ clonotypes crossrecognized SARS-CoV-2 and at least one common cold coronavirus spike.

The chain carries TRBV12-5 and TRBJ1-5; D remains ambiguous. This sequence originates from a human donor in good health. Input material: CD4+ T cells from PBMCs, cultured in vitro. As DNA, the CDR3 is TGTGCTAGTGGTTTGGTTTGGGGAAATCAGCCCCAGCATTTT. Its protein product is CASGLVWGNQPQHF.